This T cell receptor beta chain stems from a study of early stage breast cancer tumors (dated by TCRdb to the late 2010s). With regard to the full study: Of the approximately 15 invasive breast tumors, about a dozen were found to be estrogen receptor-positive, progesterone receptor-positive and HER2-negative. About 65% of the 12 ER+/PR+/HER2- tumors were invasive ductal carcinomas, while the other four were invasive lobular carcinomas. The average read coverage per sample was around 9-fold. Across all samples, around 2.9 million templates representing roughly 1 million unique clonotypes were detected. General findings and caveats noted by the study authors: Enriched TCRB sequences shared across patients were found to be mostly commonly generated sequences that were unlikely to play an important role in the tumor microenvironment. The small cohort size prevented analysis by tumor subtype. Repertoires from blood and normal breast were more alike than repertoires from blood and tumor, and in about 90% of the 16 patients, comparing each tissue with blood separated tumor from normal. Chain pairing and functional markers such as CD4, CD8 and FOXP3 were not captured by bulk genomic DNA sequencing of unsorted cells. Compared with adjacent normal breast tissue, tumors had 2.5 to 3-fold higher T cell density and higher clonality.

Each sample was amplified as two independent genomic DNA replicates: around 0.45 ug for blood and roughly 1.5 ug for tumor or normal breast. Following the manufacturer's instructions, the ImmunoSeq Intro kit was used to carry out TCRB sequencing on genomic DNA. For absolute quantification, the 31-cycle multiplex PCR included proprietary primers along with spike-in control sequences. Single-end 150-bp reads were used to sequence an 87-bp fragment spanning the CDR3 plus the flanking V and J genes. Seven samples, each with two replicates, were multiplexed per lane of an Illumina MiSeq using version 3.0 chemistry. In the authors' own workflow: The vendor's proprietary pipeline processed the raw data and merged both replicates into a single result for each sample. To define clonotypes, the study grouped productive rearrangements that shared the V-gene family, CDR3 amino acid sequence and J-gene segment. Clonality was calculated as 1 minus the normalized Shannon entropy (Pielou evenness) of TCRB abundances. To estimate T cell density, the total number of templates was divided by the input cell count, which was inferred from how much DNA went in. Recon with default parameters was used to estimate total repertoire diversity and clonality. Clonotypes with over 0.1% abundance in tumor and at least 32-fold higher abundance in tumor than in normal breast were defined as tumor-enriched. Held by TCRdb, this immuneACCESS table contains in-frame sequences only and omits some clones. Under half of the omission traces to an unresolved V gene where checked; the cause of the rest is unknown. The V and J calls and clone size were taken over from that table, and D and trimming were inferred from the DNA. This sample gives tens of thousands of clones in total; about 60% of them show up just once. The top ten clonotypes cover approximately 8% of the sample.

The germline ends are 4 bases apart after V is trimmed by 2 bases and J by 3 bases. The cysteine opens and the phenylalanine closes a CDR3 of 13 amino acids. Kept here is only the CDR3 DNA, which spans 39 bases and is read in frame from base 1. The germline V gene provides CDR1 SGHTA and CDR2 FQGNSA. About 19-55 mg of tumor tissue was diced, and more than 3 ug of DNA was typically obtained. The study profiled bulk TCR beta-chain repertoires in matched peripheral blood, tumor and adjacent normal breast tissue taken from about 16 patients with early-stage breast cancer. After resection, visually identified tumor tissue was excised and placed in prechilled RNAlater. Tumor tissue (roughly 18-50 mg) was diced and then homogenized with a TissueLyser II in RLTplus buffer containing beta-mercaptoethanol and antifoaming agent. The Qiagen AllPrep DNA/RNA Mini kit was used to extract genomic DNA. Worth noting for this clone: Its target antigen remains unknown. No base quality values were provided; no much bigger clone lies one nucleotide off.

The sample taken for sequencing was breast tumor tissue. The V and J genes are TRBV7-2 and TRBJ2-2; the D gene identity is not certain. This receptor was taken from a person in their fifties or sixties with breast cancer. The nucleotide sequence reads TGTGCCAGCAGCTTAATGTACACCGGGGAGCTGTTTTTT. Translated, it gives CASSLMYTGELFF.